This TCR beta chain was found in a study of T-cell memory formation after mild COVID-19. Study-wide findings and caveats: Among clones contracting day 15 to 85, CD4/CD8 was balanced, whereas later expanders leaned CD4+. Mainly CM and EM harbored the contracting CD4+ clones; mainly EMRA harbored the CD8+ ones.

Germline CDR1 is SGHTA and CDR2 is FQGTGA. Trimming left V 2 bases short and J 2 bases short, with 10 bases between. The CDR3 sequence is 14 residues long. There are a few counts of this clonotype. Its antigen is as yet unknown. TCRdb reprocessed the 5' RACE reads via MiXCR and lists one record per CDR3 protein. The sample consists of about 180,000 distinct CDR3 sequences, around 16% of them appearing once. The sample taken for sequencing was PBMCs or a T cell subset sorted from them (not recorded which). This TCR came from an adult woman who had mild COVID-19 (a few samples of this study predate the infection). Cell type and time point are not known. The gene calls are TRBV7-3 and TRBJ2-7; unclear D gene. The CDR3 region has the DNA TGTGCCAGCAGCTTAGGACCCATCGCCTACGAGCAGTACTTC. This translates into CASSLGPIAYEQYF.